One sample yielded the 18 T cell receptor beta chains listed below, sequenced in a study of blood T cell repertoires in COVID-19. The protocol was immunoSEQ multiplex PCR, while the TCRdb copy is restricted to in-frame clones and leaves out a portion. The sample consists of about 280,000 clones, about four fifths of them appearing once. The sample comprised PBMCs or T cells enriched from blood (not recorded which). These receptors were obtained from a middle-aged man who had been exposed to COVID-19.

This clone was detected ten times or more. The chain employs TRBV6-2 or TRBV6-3 and TRBJ1-2, with no clear D. Germline V CDR1 and CDR2: MNHEY, SVGEGT. The CDR3 is 14 amino acids. V was cut by 3 bases and J by 6 bases, with 14 bases left in between. CDR3 coding DNA: TGTGCCAGCAGTTATACCCCAGGAGGGAATGGCTACACCTTC. Its protein is CASSYTPGGNGYTF.

In this sample, this clone turned up once. V gene TRBV27 combines with J gene TRBJ1-5; a possible D gene is TRBD1 (5 bases). This CDR3 region has 14 residues. The germline CDR1 and CDR2 sequences are MNHEY and SMNVEV (reference sequence). V gave up 5 bases and J gave up 0 bases, with 8 bases separating them. CDR3 coding DNA: TGTGCCAGCAGTGGGGGGAATAGCAATCAGCCCCAGCATTTT. Translated: CASSGGNSNQPQHF.

The genes are TRBV7-8 and TRBJ1-5; 7 nucleotides match TRBD1. Germline assignment: CDR1 SGHVS and CDR2 FQNEAQ. V shed 4 bases, J shed 6 bases, and the junction held 12 bases outside the gene matches. This CDR3 region has 16 residues. Here the CDR3 DNA reads TGTGCCAGCAGCTCTCCGGGAGGGGGCGTCGGTCAGCCCCAGCATTTT. It is translated as CASSSPGGGVGQPQHF.

This clone was counted a few times. The chain carries TRBV5-6 and TRBJ1-2, with TRBD1 identical over 8 bases. Germline V lookup: CDR1 SGHDT, CDR2 YYEEEE. V trimming: 4 bases; J trimming: 5 bases; junction bases outside the gene matches: 7. The CDR3 is 14 amino acids. DNA for the CDR3: TGTGCCAGCAGCCGACAGGGGAGGCTTTATGGCTACACCTTC. It translates to CASSRQGRLYGYTF. Supplemented by reference TRBV5-6 and TRBJ1-2, the full variable domain reads DAGVTQSPTHLIKTRGQQVTLRCSPKSGHDTVSWYQQALGQGPQFIFQYYEEEERQRGNFPDRFSGHQFPNYSSELNVNALLLGDSALYLCASSRQGRLYGYTFGSGTRLTVV.

This chain uses TRBV3-1 (or the pseudogene TRBV3-2) with TRBJ2-5; 16 bases fit TRBD2. The length of the CDR3 is 17 residues. CDR1 and CDR2 (germline): LGHDT, YNNKEL (reference sequence). Losses at the gene ends were 5 bases for V and 5 bases for J; bases not matched to a gene: 8. CDR3 sequence: CASSTRSGLAGGETQYF. The CDR3 DNA follows: TGTGCCAGCAGCACCCGCTCGGGACTAGCGGGAGGGGAGACCCAGTACTTC.

The chain carries TRBV5-5 and TRBJ2-1; 11 positions match TRBD2. The CDR3 consists of 14 residues. Germline V CDR1 and CDR2: SGHKS, YYEKEE (reference sequence). The V segment lost 4 bases and the J segment 9 bases; nucleotides outside the gene matches: 6. The CDR3 nucleotides are TGTGCCAGCAGCACGTCTAGCGGGAGGACTGAGCAGTTCTTC. Its translation: CASSTSSGRTEQFF.

This chain uses TRBV7-8 with TRBJ2-5; D may be TRBD2 (6 bases). This CDR3 has 13 residues. Trimming removed 6 bases at V and 7 bases at J, with 15 bases between. Germline V gene sequence: CDR1 SGHVS, CDR2 FQNEAQ. As DNA, the CDR3 is TGTGCCAGCAGGGCGGGGACCCCAACGACCCAGTACTTC. It is translated as CASRAGTPTTQYF. Variable domain in full (rest from reference TRBV7-8 and TRBJ2-5): GAGVSQSPRYKVAKRGQDVALRCDPISGHVSLFWYQQALGQGPEFLTYFQNEAQLDKSGLPSDRFFAERPEGSVSTLKIQRTQQEDSAVYLCASRAGTPTTQYFGPGTRLLVL.

The rearrangement links TRBV6-5 to TRBJ2-3; 7 bases are a match to TRBD2. Trimming took 6 bases from V and 5 from J; bases not matched to a gene: 2. This CDR3 is built from 12 residues. The V gene's germline CDR1 is MNHEY and CDR2 SVGAGI. The CDR3 sequence is CASRLAIDTQYF. For the CDR3, the DNA is TGTGCCAGCAGACTAGCGATAGATACGCAGTATTTT.

This chain uses TRBV6-1 with TRBJ1-5; 7 bases map to TRBD1. Trimming cost V 1 base and J 0 bases; bases outside gene matches: 9. There are 18 residues in the CDR3. The germline CDR1 and CDR2 sequences are MNHNS and SASEGT. CDR3 region: CASSEVKTGSHSNQPQHF. The CDR3 bases are TGTGCCAGCAGTGAAGTAAAGACAGGGTCTCATAGCAATCAGCCCCAGCATTTT.

This clone appeared once. This chain links TRBV6-1 with TRBJ2-5, with TRBD1 as a possible D gene (5 bases). V gave up 7 bases and J gave up 5 bases, with 20 bases separating them. This CDR3 is built from 15 residues. Germline values: CDR1 MNHNS, CDR2 SASEGT. The CDR3 region has the DNA TGTGCCAGCACCTACGGACAATCGGGCGGCGAGACCCAGTACTTC. Amino acid sequence: CASTYGQSGGETQYF.

The V and J genes are TRBV5-1 and TRBJ1-1, with 7 bases that match TRBD1. Germline V lookup: CDR1 SGHRS, CDR2 YFSETQ. J lost 3 bases, V lost 6 bases, and 8 bases had no gene match. The CDR3 totals 14 residues. The CDR3: CASTTGQSDTEAFF. The DNA for the CDR3 is TGCGCCAGCACCACGGGACAGTCTGACACTGAAGCTTTCTTT.

J is TRBJ1-5 and V is TRBV4-1; 7 bases are a match to TRBD1. Germline CDR1 MGHRA, CDR2 YSYEKL. The CDR3 spans 15 residues. Trimming removed 6 bases from V and 4 bases from J; junction bases left unmatched: 9. CDR3 sequence reads: CASSLAGTANQPQHF. The CDR3 DNA sequence: TGCGCCAGCAGTTTAGCCGGGACAGCTAATCAGCCCCAGCATTTT.

This clone was picked up one time. J is TRBJ1-1 and V is TRBV5-8, with TRBD1 matching 7 bases. This CDR3 is 14 amino acids long. V lost 5 bases and J lost 7; bases outside the gene matches: 11. CDR1 SGHTS and CDR2 YDEGEE come from the germline V gene. CDR3 in DNA: TGTGCCAGCAGGGTGACAGGGTCCGGTCGTGAAGCTTTCTTT. As protein: CASRVTGSGREAFF.

This clone was seen just once. The J gene is TRBJ1-2, the V gene TRBV12-3 or TRBV12-4; a weak D match, TRBD1 (6 bases). V dropped 6 bases and J dropped 4 bases, with 9 bases sitting between them. The CDR3 is 12 amino acids. For the CDR3, the DNA is TGTGCCAGCAGCCACAGGGTCTATGGCTACACCTTC. This translates into CASSHRVYGYTF.

J is TRBJ1-4 and V is TRBV7-8; 7 bases line up with TRBD1. The V gene's germline CDR1 is SGHVS and CDR2 FQNEAQ. With 5 bases clipped from V and 0 bases from J, the junction kept 9 bases outside the gene matches. The CDR3 has 17 amino acids. The CDR3 DNA is TGTGCCAGCAGCCCAAGGACAGGAGGTGCAACTAATGAAAAACTGTTTTTT. As protein: CASSPRTGGATNEKLFF.

The rearrangement links TRBV5-1 to TRBJ2-3; TRBD2 aligns across 7 bases. Germline CDR1 reads SGHRS; CDR2 reads YFSETQ. Trimming took 4 bases from V and 2 from J; bases not matched to a gene: 16. CDR3 length: 18 residues. The DNA for the CDR3 is TGCGCCAGCAGCCTCGGTATGGGAGGGGTAGGAAACACAGATACGCAGTATTTT. Its protein is CASSLGMGGVGNTDTQYF.

The chain employs TRBV11-2 and TRBJ2-7; TRBD2 agrees at 8 bases. The CDR3 covers 18 residues. Germline-derived CDR1 and CDR2 are SGHAT and FQNNGV. J gave up 0 bases and V 5 bases, and 15 bases lay outside the gene matches. CDR3 DNA sequence: TGTGCCAGCAGCCCTTCTGGGGGTAGCGGGATAAGCTCCTACGAGCAGTACTTC. Its translation: CASSPSGGSGISSYEQYF.

The CDR3 region has the DNA TGTGCCAGCAGCTCGGGGACTAGCCCCCTCCTGGACGAGCAGTACTTC. Translated, it gives CASSSGTSPLLDEQYF. This chain connects TRBV5-4 to TRBJ2-7; 9 nucleotides match TRBD2. The CDR3 loop spans 16 amino acids. CDR1 is SGHNT and CDR2 is YYREEE in the germline V gene (reference sequence). V was pared by 3 bases and J by 5 bases, with 12 bases of the junction left unmatched.